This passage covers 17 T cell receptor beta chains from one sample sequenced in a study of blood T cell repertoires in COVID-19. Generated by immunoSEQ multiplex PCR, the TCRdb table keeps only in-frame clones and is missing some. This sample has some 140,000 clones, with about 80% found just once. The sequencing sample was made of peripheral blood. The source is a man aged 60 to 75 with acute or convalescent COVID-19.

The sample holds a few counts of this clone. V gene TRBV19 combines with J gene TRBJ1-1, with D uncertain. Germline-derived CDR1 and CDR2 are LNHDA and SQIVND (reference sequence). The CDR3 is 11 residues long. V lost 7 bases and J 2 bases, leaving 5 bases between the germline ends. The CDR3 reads CASTLNTEAFF. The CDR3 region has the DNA TGTGCCAGTACCCTAAACACTGAAGCTTTCTTT.

CDR3 amino acids: CASSLGSNEKLFF. The DNA of the CDR3 is TGTGCCAGCAGCTTAGGCAGTAATGAAAAACTGTTTTTT. The chain recombines TRBV7-2 with TRBJ1-4, with D uncertain. The ends were cut back, 1 base at V and 4 bases at J, with 4 bases in the middle. Per germline, CDR1 SGHTA and CDR2 FQGNSA. The CDR3 loop spans 13 amino acids.

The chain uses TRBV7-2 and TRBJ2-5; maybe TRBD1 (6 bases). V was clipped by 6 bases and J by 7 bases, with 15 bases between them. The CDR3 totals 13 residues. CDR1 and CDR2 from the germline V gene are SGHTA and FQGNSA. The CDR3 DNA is TGTGCCAGCAGTCCGGACAGCCCCGGGACCCAGTACTTC. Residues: CASSPDSPGTQYF.

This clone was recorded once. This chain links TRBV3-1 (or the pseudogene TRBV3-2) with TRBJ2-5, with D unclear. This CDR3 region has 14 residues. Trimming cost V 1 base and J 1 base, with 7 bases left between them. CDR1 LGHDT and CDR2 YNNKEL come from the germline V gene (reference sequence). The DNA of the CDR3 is TGTGCCAGCAGCCAAGCGGTGCTCCAAGAGACCCAGTACTTC. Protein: CASSQAVLQETQYF.

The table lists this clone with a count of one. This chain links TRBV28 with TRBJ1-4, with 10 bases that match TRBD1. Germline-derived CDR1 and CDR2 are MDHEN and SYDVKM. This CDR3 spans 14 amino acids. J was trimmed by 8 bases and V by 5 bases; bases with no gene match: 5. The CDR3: CASSPGQGQEKLFF. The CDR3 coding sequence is TGTGCCAGCAGTCCGGGACAGGGGCAGGAAAAACTGTTTTTT.

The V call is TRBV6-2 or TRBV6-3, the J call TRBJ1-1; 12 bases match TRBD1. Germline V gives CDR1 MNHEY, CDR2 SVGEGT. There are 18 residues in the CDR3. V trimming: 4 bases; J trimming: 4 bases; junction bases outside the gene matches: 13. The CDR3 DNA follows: TGTGCCAGCAGTTTCTTAGCCGGGACAGGGGGCGTCTTCACTGAAGCTTTCTTT. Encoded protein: CASSFLAGTGGVFTEAFF.

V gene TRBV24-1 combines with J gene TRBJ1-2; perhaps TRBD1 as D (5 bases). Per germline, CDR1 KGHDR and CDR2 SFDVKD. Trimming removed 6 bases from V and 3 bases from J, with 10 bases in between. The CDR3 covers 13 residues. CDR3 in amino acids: CATSSGDYYGYTF. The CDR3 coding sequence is TGTGCCACCAGTTCGGGGGACTACTATGGCTACACCTTC.

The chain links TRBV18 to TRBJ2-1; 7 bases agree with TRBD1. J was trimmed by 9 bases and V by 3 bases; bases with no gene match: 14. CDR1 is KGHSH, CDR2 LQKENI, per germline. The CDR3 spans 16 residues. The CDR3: CASSPIQGHPGGEQFF. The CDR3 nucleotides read TGTGCCAGCTCACCCATCCAGGGACACCCAGGGGGTGAGCAGTTCTTC.

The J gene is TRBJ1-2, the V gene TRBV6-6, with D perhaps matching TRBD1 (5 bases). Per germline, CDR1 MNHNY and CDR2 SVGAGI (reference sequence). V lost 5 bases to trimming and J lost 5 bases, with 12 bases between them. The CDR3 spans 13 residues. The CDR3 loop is CASSPLEGYGYTF. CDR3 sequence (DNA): TGTGCCAGCAGTCCATTGGAGGGGTATGGCTACACCTTC.

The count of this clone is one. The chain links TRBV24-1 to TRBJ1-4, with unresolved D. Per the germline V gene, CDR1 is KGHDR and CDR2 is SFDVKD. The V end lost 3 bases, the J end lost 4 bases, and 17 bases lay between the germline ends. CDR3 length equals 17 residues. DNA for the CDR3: TGTGCCACCAGTGATCTTACTACCGCCGAGGGTAATGAAAAACTGTTTTTT. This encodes CATSDLTTAEGNEKLFF.

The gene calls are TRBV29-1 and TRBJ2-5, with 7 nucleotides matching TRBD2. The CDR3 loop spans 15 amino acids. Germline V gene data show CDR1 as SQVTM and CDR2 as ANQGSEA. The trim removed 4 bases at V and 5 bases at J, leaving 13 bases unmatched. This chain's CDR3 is CSVAGGRADFETQYF. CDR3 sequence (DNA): TGCAGCGTTGCCGGAGGGAGGGCAGATTTCGAGACCCAGTACTTC. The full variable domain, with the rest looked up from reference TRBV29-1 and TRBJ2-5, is SAVISQKPSRDICQRGTSLTIQCQVDSQVTMMFWYRQQPGQSLTLIATANQGSEATYESGFVIDKFPISRPNLTFSTLTVSNMSPEDSSIYLCSVAGGRADFETQYFGPGTRLLVL.

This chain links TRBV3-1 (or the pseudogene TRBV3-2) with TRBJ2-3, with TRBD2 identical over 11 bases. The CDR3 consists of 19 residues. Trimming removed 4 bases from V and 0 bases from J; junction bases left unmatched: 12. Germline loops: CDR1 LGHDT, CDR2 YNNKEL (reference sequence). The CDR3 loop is CASSPRRGTSGISTDTQYF. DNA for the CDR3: TGTGCCAGCAGCCCCCGGAGGGGGACTAGCGGTATTAGCACAGATACGCAGTATTTT.

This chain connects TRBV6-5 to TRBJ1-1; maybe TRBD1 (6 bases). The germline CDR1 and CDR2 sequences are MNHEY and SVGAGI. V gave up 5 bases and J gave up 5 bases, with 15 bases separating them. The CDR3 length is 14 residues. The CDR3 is CASSKTGTQTEAFF. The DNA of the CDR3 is TGTGCCAGCAGTAAGACAGGCACGCAAACTGAAGCTTTCTTT.

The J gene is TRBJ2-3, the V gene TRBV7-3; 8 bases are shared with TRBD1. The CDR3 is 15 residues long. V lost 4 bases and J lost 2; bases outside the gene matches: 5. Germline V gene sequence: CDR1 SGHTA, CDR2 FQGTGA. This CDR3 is CASSSGTGYTDTQYF. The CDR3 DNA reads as TGTGCCAGCAGCTCGGGGACAGGATACACAGATACGCAGTATTTT.

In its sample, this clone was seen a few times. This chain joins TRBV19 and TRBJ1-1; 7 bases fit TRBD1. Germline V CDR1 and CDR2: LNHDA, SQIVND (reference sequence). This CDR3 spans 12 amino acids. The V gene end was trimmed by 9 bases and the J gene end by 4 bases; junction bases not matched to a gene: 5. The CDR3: CASRQGRTEAFF. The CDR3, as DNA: TGTGCCAGCAGACAGGGCCGCACTGAAGCTTTCTTT.

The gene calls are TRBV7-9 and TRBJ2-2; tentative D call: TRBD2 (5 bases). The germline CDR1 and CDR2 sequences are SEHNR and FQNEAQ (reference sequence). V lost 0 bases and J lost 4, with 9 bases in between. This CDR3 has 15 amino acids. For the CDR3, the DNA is TGTGCCAGCAGCTTAGCGGGGAGCGGCACCGGGGAGCTGTTTTTT. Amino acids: CASSLAGSGTGELFF.

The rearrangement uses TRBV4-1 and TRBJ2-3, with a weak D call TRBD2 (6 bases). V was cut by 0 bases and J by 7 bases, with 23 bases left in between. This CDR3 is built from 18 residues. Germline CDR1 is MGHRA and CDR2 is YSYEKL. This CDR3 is CASSQEWGETAQVNTQYF. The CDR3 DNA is TGCGCCAGCAGCCAAGAGTGGGGGGAAACGGCCCAGGTCAATACGCAGTATTTT.